The text below deals with one T cell receptor beta chain. The antigen is undetermined. This record belongs to a study of cytomegalovirus exposure and HLA in healthy donors. Study-level background: Membership in the Caucasian-associated ancestry cluster was found for about 80% of a few hundred genotyped donors. Regarding the study as a whole: Three chains linked to CMV were shown in vitro to be specific for CMV antigens.

With 60 Vbeta and 13 Jbeta primers, the PCR was carried out. Sequenced by immunoSEQ multiplex PCR; TCRdb stores in-frame clones only, minus some. The data show 80,000 to 100,000 clones, around 86% seen once. V was shortened by 3 bases and J by 9 bases, with 6 bases between the two germline ends. This CDR3 has 11 residues. The germline CDR1 and CDR2 sequences are MNHEY and SMNVEV (reference sequence). Material for sequencing was PBMCs. The chain is built from TRBV27 and TRBJ2-1; TRBD2 might be the D (6 bases). The origin of this receptor is a female donor in good health and CMV-seropositive. The CDR3 is CASSFGGEQFF. As DNA, the CDR3 is TGTGCCAGCAGTTTCGGGGGTGAGCAGTTCTTC.